This T cell receptor (beta chain) was profiled in a study of graft-versus-host responses after intestinal transplantation. Study details: All recipients were given anti-thymocyte globulin induction, and tacrolimus and steroids were then administered for roughly three years.

Clones were read by immunoSEQ multiplex PCR, and TCRdb kept only the in-frame ones, dropping some. The data contain 85,000 to 100,000 clones, roughly 90% of them seen just once; the ten biggest clones take up approximately 0.11%. CDR1 is LNHNV and CDR2 is YYDKDF in the germline V gene (reference sequence). With 4 bases removed from V and 11 bases from J, the gap between germline ends came to 11 bases. The CDR3 runs to 11 residues. Points on this clone: Its antigen is not known.

Notes on the study in general: The authors found GvH clones in recipient marrow, some appearing first in ileum or blood.

The specimen comprised unstimulated CD4+ T cells sorted from spleen or lymph node cells, sampled before intestinal transplant. V gene TRBV15 combines with J gene TRBJ1-1; TRBD1 is a possible D gene (6 bases). The clonotype was recovered from a human donor who received an intestinal transplant. CDR3 protein: CATSTLGAAFF. The CDR3 DNA is TGTGCCACCAGCACCCTGGGGGCTGCTTTCTTT.